The TCR beta chain under discussion was sequenced for a study of blood T cells in healthy people across ages. Germline trimming cut 4 bases from V and 9 bases from J; bases unmatched to any gene: 6. From germline, CDR1 is SGHAT and CDR2 FQNNGV. The CDR3 is 13 residues long. In the case of this clonotype: Its antigen is as yet unknown.

Findings of the study overall: Researchers deemed the diversity estimates from one million T cells underestimates. Both naive CD4+ cell counts and diversity were greater in long-lived donors than in aged donors.

A minimum of 6 micrograms of total RNA was extracted per sample. Combining a sample-barcoded 5' primer with a J-beta primer mix, a second PCR ran for roughly 6 to 11 cycles. One entry per CDR3 protein results from TCRdb running MiXCR on the 5' RACE reads. This table has about 1 million distinct CDR3 sequences, under 45% appearing once. The sample taken for sequencing was blood. The gene calls are TRBV11-2 and TRBJ2-7; 10 bases agree with TRBD1. The origin of this receptor is a woman in her sixties in good health. The CDR3 here is CASSSDRGRVQYF. The CDR3 DNA reads TGTGCCAGCAGCTCCGACAGGGGGCGGGTGCAGTACTTC. The full variable domain, with the rest looked up from reference TRBV11-2 and TRBJ2-7, is EAGVAQSPRYKIIEKRQSVAFWCNPISGHATLYWYQQILGQGPKLLIQFQNNGVVDDSQLPKDRFSAERLKGVDSTLKIQPAKLEDSAVYLCASSSDRGRVQYFGPGTRLTVT.